Following are 10 T cell receptor beta chains from one sample sequenced in a study of shared clonotypes between healthy human individuals. Clones were sequenced by immunoSEQ multiplex PCR, and TCRdb holds only the in-frame ones, with some missing. Altogether about 1.5 million clones are present, around 98% being singletons, with the ten largest covering about 0.45%. The sequencing input was naive CD4+ T cells sorted from blood. Subset defined: CD45RA+ positively selected. The receptors here all came from a man between 25 and 39 years old in good health.

The chain employs TRBV20-1 and TRBJ1-1, with D unresolved. The CDR3 contains 11 residues. Trimming left V 4 bases short and J 5 bases short, with 8 bases between. Germline-derived CDR1 and CDR2 are DFQATT and SNEGSKA (reference sequence). The CDR3 protein is CSAKGYTEAFF. The CDR3 DNA follows: TGCAGTGCTAAGGGATATACTGAAGCTTTCTTT.

This clone has only one observation. The V gene is TRBV19, the J gene TRBJ1-2; 7 bases agree with TRBD1. The germline V gene has CDR1 LNHDA and CDR2 SQIVND (reference sequence). The CDR3 has 12 residues. J lost 8 bases, V lost 4 bases, and 4 bases had no gene match. This CDR3 reads CASSKGAWGYTF. DNA of the CDR3: TGTGCCAGTAGTAAGGGGGCGTGGGGCTACACCTTC.

A note on this clone: Other nucleotide sequences in the sample specify the same CDR3. The chain has TRBV28 and TRBJ1-3; D might be TRBD1 (5 bases). The CDR3 loop spans 13 amino acids. Germline values: CDR1 MDHEN, CDR2 SYDVKM. V lost 8 bases and J 2 bases, leaving 10 bases between the germline ends. The CDR3 nucleotides read TGTGCCAGCCGTGCGGGGCCTGGAAACACCATATATTTT. Its protein is CASRAGPGNTIYF.

The chain is built from TRBV5-6 and TRBJ1-5, with 8 bases that match TRBD1. The germline V gene encodes CDR1 SGHDT and CDR2 YYEEEE. J gave up 3 bases and V 0 bases, and 11 bases lay outside the gene matches. The CDR3 has 18 amino acids. CDR3 nucleotides: TGTGCCAGCAGCTTGGGGTTGGGACAGGAGATCCCCAATCAGCCCCAGCATTTT. Its protein is CASSLGLGQEIPNQPQHF.

J is TRBJ2-2 and V is TRBV29-1, with 9 bases aligning to TRBD1. V shed 6 bases and J 7 bases; nucleotides not matched to a gene: 9. Germline CDR1 reads SQVTM; CDR2 reads ANQGSEA. The CDR3 sequence is 14 residues long. This CDR3 is CSVGEQGAGGELFF. As DNA, the CDR3 is TGCAGCGTGGGTGAACAGGGGGCTGGCGGGGAGCTGTTTTTT.

V gene TRBV7-9 combines with J gene TRBJ1-2; no reliable D call. The V and J ends lost 2 bases and 5 bases respectively, with 12 bases between them. The V gene's germline CDR1 is SEHNR and CDR2 FQNEAQ (reference sequence). This CDR3 contains 14 residues. The CDR3 loop reads CASSLRSQEYGYTF. The CDR3 DNA is TGTGCCAGCAGCTTAAGATCCCAAGAATATGGCTACACCTTC.

V usage is TRBV11-2 and J usage is TRBJ2-3, with 7 bases fitting TRBD2. This CDR3 has 14 residues. V lost 3 bases and J lost 4; bases outside the gene matches: 4. Germline-derived CDR1 and CDR2 are SGHAT and FQNNGV. This CDR3 is CASSFGLVSDTQYF. CDR3 sequence (DNA): TGTGCCAGCAGCTTCGGACTAGTGTCAGATACGCAGTATTTT.

The sample holds one count of this clone. V gene TRBV7-2 combines with J gene TRBJ2-1; D is unresolved. Trimming took 3 bases from V and 0 from J, leaving 15 bases between them. The CDR3 has 17 residues. Germline-derived CDR1 and CDR2 are SGHTA and FQGNSA. Here the CDR3 reads CASSLGMESHSYNEQFF. CDR3 bases: TGTGCCAGCAGCTTGGGGATGGAGTCACACTCCTACAATGAGCAGTTCTTC.

The chain has TRBV5-1 and TRBJ1-5; D not resolved. The V gene's germline CDR1 is SGHRS and CDR2 YFSETQ. Between the trimmed V and J ends, which lost 0 bases and 4 bases, there was a span of 11 bases. The CDR3 runs 15 residues. As DNA, the CDR3 is TGCGCCAGCAGCTTGGAATCGGGAACGAATCAGCCCCAGCATTTT. As protein: CASSLESGTNQPQHF.

The chain couples TRBV27 to TRBJ2-3, with a tentative D call TRBD1 (6 bases). The length of the CDR3 is 16 residues. V lost 6 bases and J lost 1, with 17 bases in between. CDR1 is MNHEY and CDR2 is SMNVEV in the germline V gene (reference sequence). The CDR3 bases are TGTGCCAGCAGCCCGGACAGATTAAGCGGCACAGATACGCAGTATTTT. The encoded protein is CASSPDRLSGTDTQYF.